This passage covers 26 T cell receptor beta chains from one sample sequenced in a study of blood T cell repertoires in COVID-19 (dated by TCRdb to 2020 to 2022). Receptors were amplified or captured by the immunoSEQ multiplex PCR assay. Not all clones reach the TCRdb copy of this immuneACCESS table, which keeps in-frame sequences only. Checked studies attribute under half of the gap to unresolved V genes and leave the rest unexplained. The table for this sample lists 75,000 or so clones; more than 75% of them were counted only once. The top ten clonotypes cover 10% of the sample. Input material: peripheral blood. The receptors derive from a man in his 60s with acute or convalescent COVID-19.

This clone was detected only once. V is TRBV5-1 and J is TRBJ2-2, with 9 bases lining up with TRBD1. Germline CDR1 SGHRS, CDR2 YFSETQ. CDR3 length: 15 amino acids. V gave up 2 bases and J gave up 6 bases; unmatched junction bases: 5. The CDR3: CASSFGTGSAGELFF. CDR3 DNA: TGCGCCAGCAGCTTTGGGACAGGGTCTGCCGGGGAGCTGTTTTTT.

This clone was seen once. The V gene is TRBV6-1, the J gene TRBJ2-7; D unresolved. Germline V CDR1 and CDR2: MNHNS, SASEGT. V was trimmed by 3 bases and J by 4 bases, leaving 16 bases between them. There are 15 residues in the CDR3. CDR3 residues: CASSEAFTSVYEQYF. CDR3 in DNA: TGTGCCAGCAGTGAGGCCTTTACATCCGTTTACGAGCAGTACTTC.

In nucleotides, the CDR3 is TGTGCCAGCAGCCTCACGGGTGGTGGCTACACCTTC. Translation: CASSLTGGGYTF. The chain combines TRBV7-8 with TRBJ1-2; no definite D call. CDR3 size: 12 residues. Trimming removed 5 bases from V and 7 bases from J, with 11 bases in between. Germline CDR1 SGHVS, CDR2 FQNEAQ.

This chain uses TRBV5-1 with TRBJ2-7; tentative D call: TRBD1 (6 bases). Germline loops: CDR1 SGHRS, CDR2 YFSETQ. The length of the CDR3 is 18 residues. V dropped 0 bases and J dropped 2 bases, with 21 bases sitting between them. The CDR3: CASSLGPAARDTPYEQYF. DNA of the CDR3: TGCGCCAGCAGCTTGGGCCCAGCCGCCCGGGACACCCCCTACGAGCAGTACTTC.

The rearrangement links TRBV20-1 to TRBJ1-2; D remains unclear. Germline CDR1 is DFQATT and CDR2 is SNEGSKA (reference sequence). This CDR3 has 13 amino acids. V was pared by 3 bases and J by 8 bases, with 16 bases between. CDR3 bases: TGCAGTGCTAGTGCAACCGGGAGCTTAGGCTACACCTTC. Translating it yields CSASATGSLGYTF.

This rearrangement joins TRBV5-5 to TRBJ2-5; D remains ambiguous. Trimming removed 1 base from V and 2 bases from J, with 6 bases in between. CDR3 length equals 13 residues. The germline V gene has CDR1 SGHKS and CDR2 YYEKEE (reference sequence). DNA of the CDR3: TGTGCCAGCAGCTTGTGGCATCAAGAGACCCAGTACTTC. This sequence encodes CASSLWHQETQYF. Variable domain in full (rest from reference TRBV5-5 and TRBJ2-5): DAGVTQSPTHLIKTRGQQVTLRCSPISGHKSVSWYQQVLGQGPQFIFQYYEKEERGRGNFPDRFSARQFPNYSSELNVNALLLGDSALYLCASSLWHQETQYFGPGTRLLVL.

This clone turned up a few times. V gene TRBV6-5 combines with J gene TRBJ2-2; TRBD2 agrees at 12 bases. V lost 0 bases to trimming and J lost 9 bases; unmatched junction nucleotides: 5. There are 16 residues in the CDR3. CDR1 and CDR2 (germline): MNHEY, SVGAGI. The CDR3: CASSYSSSGGARELFF. The CDR3 DNA sequence: TGTGCCAGCAGTTACTCCTCTAGCGGGGGGGCCAGGGAGCTGTTTTTT.

This chain joins TRBV19 and TRBJ1-2; D is ambiguous. This CDR3 contains 12 residues. Germline CDR1 reads LNHDA; CDR2 reads SQIVND (reference sequence). With 10 bases removed from V and 7 bases from J, the gap between germline ends came to 16 bases. The DNA for the CDR3 is TGTGCCACCGACGAGGGTGGCGGTGGCTACACCTTC. Translating gives CATDEGGGGYTF.

The chain is built from TRBV5-1 and TRBJ2-7; TRBD2 matches 11 bases. CDR3 length: 15 amino acids. V was pared by 4 bases and J by 6 bases, with 9 bases of the junction left unmatched. Germline V lookup: CDR1 SGHRS, CDR2 YFSETQ. The CDR3 loop is CASSTQLAGVSEQYF. The CDR3, as DNA: TGCGCCAGCAGCACCCAACTAGCGGGAGTATCCGAGCAGTACTTC.

The chain carries TRBV5-1 and TRBJ2-5, with D perhaps TRBD1 (5 bases). CDR1 SGHRS and CDR2 YFSETQ come from the germline V gene. V lost 0 bases and J 4 bases, leaving 13 bases between the germline ends. The CDR3 has 15 amino acids. In nucleotides, the CDR3 is TGCGCCAGCAGCTTGGGGGCAGGGTTGTCAGAGACCCAGTACTTC. Translated: CASSLGAGLSETQYF.

The V gene is TRBV28, the J gene TRBJ2-7; D remains ambiguous. CDR3 length: 15 residues. Trimming left V 3 bases short and J 0 bases short, with 12 bases between. The germline V gene has CDR1 MDHEN and CDR2 SYDVKM. The CDR3 nucleotides read TGTGCCAGCAGTTTGGTCACTATTACCTCCTACGAGCAGTACTTC. Translating it yields CASSLVTITSYEQYF.

This chain joins TRBV3-1 (or the pseudogene TRBV3-2) and TRBJ1-1, with D perhaps matching TRBD1 (6 bases). CDR1 is LGHDT, CDR2 YNNKEL, per germline (reference sequence). This CDR3 contains 13 residues. V dropped 7 bases and J dropped 9 bases, with 18 bases sitting between them. CDR3 nucleotides: TGTGCCAGCATGGACAGATTAACACTGAAAGCTTTCTTT. Residues: CASMDRLTLKAFF.

The chain has TRBV6-5 and TRBJ1-5; 8 nucleotides match TRBD1. Germline loops: CDR1 MNHEY, CDR2 SVGAGI. The CDR3 is 15 amino acids. Trimming at V came to 8 bases and at J to 0 bases, leaving 6 bases not matched to a gene. The CDR3 DNA sequence: TGTGCCAGCTGGACAGGGCCGAATAGCAATCAGCCCCAGCATTTT. It is translated as CASWTGPNSNQPQHF.

The table lists this clone with a few counts. The gene calls are TRBV4-2 and TRBJ1-6; perhaps TRBD1 as D (6 bases). Germline V CDR1 and CDR2: LGHNA, YNFKEQ. The V and J ends lost 1 base and 8 bases respectively, with 12 bases between them. This CDR3 has 15 residues. CDR3 bases: TGTGCCAGCAGCCAAGCGGGGACATCTTATTCACCCCTCCACTTT. This sequence encodes CASSQAGTSYSPLHF.

This clone was detected only a few times. The chain couples TRBV27 to TRBJ1-5; D gene uncertain. There are 17 residues in the CDR3. V lost 4 bases to trimming and J lost 0 bases, with 16 bases between them. CDR1 MNHEY and CDR2 SMNVEV come from the germline V gene (reference sequence). The chain's CDR3 is CASSSEFRPYSNQPQHF. The CDR3 nucleotides read TGTGCCAGCAGTTCAGAATTCAGGCCTTATAGCAATCAGCCCCAGCATTTT.

The chain combines TRBV7-2 with TRBJ2-1; 11 positions match TRBD2. V lost 5 bases to trimming and J lost 10 bases; unmatched junction nucleotides: 10. The CDR3 contains 15 residues. Germline CDR1 and CDR2: SGHTA and FQGNSA. As DNA, the CDR3 is TGTGCCAGCAGCGTGATGACTAGCGGGGTAGTAGAGCAGTTCTTC. As protein: CASSVMTSGVVEQFF.

The CDR3 loop is CASNSGQGGETQYF. CDR3 DNA: TGCGCCAGCAACTCCGGACAGGGAGGGGAGACCCAGTACTTC. J is TRBJ2-5 and V is TRBV5-1; TRBD1 might be the D (8 bases). This CDR3 spans 14 amino acids. CDR1 is SGHRS, CDR2 YFSETQ, per germline. V lost 6 bases and J lost 5, with 17 bases in between. The entire variable domain, with the rest obtained from reference TRBV5-1 and TRBJ2-5, is as follows: KAGVTQTPRYLIKTRGQQVTLSCSPISGHRSVSWYQQTPGQGLQFLFEYFSETQRNKGNFPGRFSGRQFSNSRSEMNVSTLELGDSALYLCASNSGQGGETQYFGPGTRLLVL.

This sequence joins TRBV27 and TRBJ2-5; 9 bases match TRBD2. The CDR3 spans 16 residues. The junction had 8 bases not matched to a gene; V was cut back by 4 bases and J by 2 bases. The germline gives CDR1 MNHEY, CDR2 SMNVEV (reference sequence). The CDR3 coding sequence is TGTGCCAGCAGTTCGCCGACTAGCGGCATACAAGAGACCCAGTACTTC. It translates to CASSSPTSGIQETQYF.

The chain links TRBV6-1 to TRBJ1-5; D gene uncertain. The CDR3 length is 15 residues. From germline, CDR1 is MNHNS and CDR2 SASEGT. V lost 1 base and J lost 3, with 10 bases in between. The CDR3 loop is CASSEGLDPNQPQHF. The CDR3 DNA is TGTGCCAGCAGTGAAGGACTGGATCCCAATCAGCCCCAGCATTTT.

The CDR3 loop reads CAKTTRKAAYEQYF. The CDR3 DNA is TGTGCCAAGACGACTAGAAAAGCAGCCTACGAGCAGTACTTC. J is TRBJ2-7 and V is TRBV10-3; tentative D call: TRBD2 (6 bases). Germline V gene data show CDR1 as ENHRY and CDR2 as SYGVKD. The ends were cut back, 10 bases at V and 2 bases at J, with 18 bases in the middle. CDR3 length: 14 residues.

The V gene is TRBV30, the J gene TRBJ1-2; 8 bases match TRBD1. The germline V gene has CDR1 GTSNPN and CDR2 SVGIG (reference sequence). V lost 6 bases and J lost 2; bases outside the gene matches: 2. This CDR3 contains 12 residues. CDR3 sequence reads: CACSGGNYGYTF. As DNA, the CDR3 is TGTGCCTGCTCAGGGGGCAACTATGGCTACACCTTC. Together with reference TRBV30 and TRBJ1-2, the CDR3 gives the full variable domain: SQTIHQWPATLVQPVGSPLSLECTVEGTSNPNLYWYRQAAGRGLQLLFYSVGIGQISSEVPQNLSASRPQDRQFILSSKKLLLSDSGFYLCACSGGNYGYTFGSGTRLTVV.

This clone was observed a handful of times. This rearrangement joins TRBV4-2 to TRBJ1-3; 8 bases line up with TRBD1. The CDR3 length is 16 residues. Germline V CDR1 and CDR2: LGHNA, YNFKEQ. V dropped 1 base and J dropped 4; count of bases not matched to a gene: 6. For the CDR3, the DNA is TGTGCCAGCAGCCAAGGTCAGCAGGGGGCCGGAAACACCATATATTTT. Its protein is CASSQGQQGAGNTIYF.

This chain uses TRBV6-2 or TRBV6-3 with TRBJ2-5; 8 positions match TRBD2. Trimming cost V 5 bases and J 7 bases; bases outside gene matches: 15. The CDR3 consists of 16 residues. Germline loops: CDR1 MNHEY, CDR2 SVGEGT. The DNA of the CDR3 is TGTGCCAGCAGTCGGCTAGCGGGTCAGCAAGTGGGGACCCAGTACTTC. This codes for CASSRLAGQQVGTQYF.

The chain links TRBV6-1 to TRBJ2-1, with D possibly being TRBD2 (6 bases). The CDR3 consists of 15 residues. The germline V and J ends were trimmed by 4 bases and 8 bases, with 18 bases remaining between them. Germline CDR1 and CDR2: MNHNS and SASEGT. CDR3: CASSVASRDFDEQFF. The CDR3 DNA reads as TGTGCCAGCAGTGTAGCTAGTAGGGACTTCGATGAGCAGTTCTTC.

V usage is TRBV3-1 (or the pseudogene TRBV3-2) and J usage is TRBJ1-4, with TRBD1 matching 7 bases. Germline V gene lookup returns CDR1 LGHDT and CDR2 YNNKEL (reference sequence). V shed 4 bases, J shed 8 bases, and the junction held 7 bases outside the gene matches. This CDR3 is built from 14 residues. CDR3: CASSLRQGTEKLFF. In DNA, the CDR3 is TGTGCCAGCAGCCTCAGACAGGGAACCGAAAAACTGTTTTTT.

This clone has only one observation. V usage is TRBV27 and J usage is TRBJ2-3; D is uncertain. Germline loops: CDR1 MNHEY, CDR2 SMNVEV (reference sequence). V was shortened by 6 bases and J by 2 bases, with 9 bases between the two germline ends. This CDR3 comprises 13 residues. As DNA, the CDR3 is TGTGCCAGCAGGAGGTCCGACACAGATACGCAGTATTTT. As protein: CASRRSDTDTQYF.